This T cell receptor (beta chain) was captured by sequencing in a study of CD8+ T cells in alopecia areata. cDNA prepared by RNA extraction and subsequent reverse transcription served as the template for sequencing. Method: immunoSEQ multiplex PCR; TCRdb's copy keeps in-frame clones and lacks some. The sample has approximately 57,000 clones, around 96% seen once; the top ten hold roughly 25%. The length of the CDR3 is 15 residues. V was clipped by 1 base and J by 5 bases, with 14 bases between them. Per germline, CDR1 SGHTA and CDR2 FQGNSA. Peripheral blood and lesional scalp punch biopsies came from alopecia areata patients.

Sequenced here: CD8+ T cells sorted from blood, sampled at week 0. This clonotype originated in a human donor with alopecia areata. The V gene is TRBV7-2, the J gene TRBJ2-5, with unresolved D. CDR3 bases: TGTGCCAGCAGCTTAGATGGTTACAGACGCGAGACCCAGTACTTC. Translated, it gives CASSLDGYRRETQYF.